The T cell receptor beta chain described here comes from a study of cytomegalovirus exposure and HLA in healthy donors. Primers for the PCR totalled 60 Vbeta and 13 Jbeta. Produced via immunoSEQ multiplex PCR; TCRdb's table is partial and in-frame only. The sample yields roughly 200,000 clones, around 80% seen once. Germline V lookup: CDR1 MGHRA, CDR2 YSYEKL. This CDR3 has 15 amino acids. Trimming at V came to 4 bases and at J to 9 bases, leaving 7 bases not matched to a gene. The sequenced material came from PBMCs. The chain carries TRBV4-1 and TRBJ1-5, with 12 bases matching TRBD1. This sequence was found in a man aged 25 to 45 in good health and CMV-seronegative. This CDR3 is CASSPGQGAVWPQHF. CDR3 DNA sequence: TGCGCCAGCAGCCCGGGACAGGGGGCGGTTTGGCCCCAGCATTTT.